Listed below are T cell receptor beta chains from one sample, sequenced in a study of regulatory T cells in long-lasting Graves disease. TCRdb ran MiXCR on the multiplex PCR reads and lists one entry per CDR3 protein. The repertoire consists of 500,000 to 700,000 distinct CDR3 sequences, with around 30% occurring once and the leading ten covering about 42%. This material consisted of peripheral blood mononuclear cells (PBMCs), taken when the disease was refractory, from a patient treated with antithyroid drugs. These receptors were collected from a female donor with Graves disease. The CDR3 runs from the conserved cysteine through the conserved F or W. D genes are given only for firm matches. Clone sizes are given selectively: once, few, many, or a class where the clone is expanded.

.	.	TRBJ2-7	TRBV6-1	TGTGCCAGCAGTGAAGCTTCAAATTCCTACGAGCAGTACTTC	CASSEASNSYEQYF
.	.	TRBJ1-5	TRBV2	TGTGCCAGCAGTGAAGCCAAGGGGGTCGGTCCCCAGCATTTT	CASSEAKGVGPQHF
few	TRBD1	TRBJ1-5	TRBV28	TGTGCCAGCAGTTTGCTCGACAGGGGTAGTCAGCCCCAGCATTTT	CASSLLDRGSQPQHF
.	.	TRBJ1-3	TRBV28	TGTGCCAGCAGCTCGGGGGGTCTCTCTGGAAACACCATATATTTT	CASSSGGLSGNTIYF
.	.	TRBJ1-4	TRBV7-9	TGTGCCAGCAGCTTAGACACAACTAATGAAAAACTGTTTTTT	CASSLDTTNEKLFF
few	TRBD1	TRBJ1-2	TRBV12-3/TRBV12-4	TGTGCCAGCAGGCAAACGCGACAGGGCCATGGCTACACCTTC	CASRQTRQGHGYTF
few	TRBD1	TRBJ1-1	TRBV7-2	TGTGCCAGCAGCTTAGATGGGACAGGGGGGGGAGGCACTGAAGCTTTCTTT	CASSLDGTGGGGTEAFF
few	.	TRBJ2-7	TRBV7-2	TGTGCCAGCAGCTTAGCGGCTCAGGTTCCCGAGCAGTACTTC	CASSLAAQVPEQYF
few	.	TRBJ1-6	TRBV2	TGTGCCAGCAGTGAAGCCTCTCGTGGAACACCCCTCCACTTT	CASSEASRGTPLHF
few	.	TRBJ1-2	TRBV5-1	TGCGCCAGCAGCTCGGACCAGGGAGGGTTAGATGGCTACACCTTC	CASSSDQGGLDGYTF
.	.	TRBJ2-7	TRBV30	TGTGCCTGGATCCGCGGGACTCACGACTACGAGCAGTACTTC	CAWIRGTHDYEQYF
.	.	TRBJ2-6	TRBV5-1	TGCGCCAGCAGCCCTTTGACGGGCTCTGGGGCCAACGTCCTGACTTTC	CASSPLTGSGANVLTF
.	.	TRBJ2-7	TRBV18	TGTGCCAGCTCACCCCGCGCTAACCCCGAAAGGCAGTACTTC	CASSPRANPERQYF
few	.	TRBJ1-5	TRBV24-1	TGTGCCACCAGTGATTCATCTCCGGGTAGCGGGGGTAGGAAGCCCCAGCATTTT	CATSDSSPGSGGRKPQHF
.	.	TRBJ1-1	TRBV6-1	TGTGCCATCCTATCGGAGTTAATGAACACTGAAGCTTTCTTT	CAILSELMNTEAFF
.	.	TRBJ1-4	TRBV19	TGTGCCAGTACCATGGTGGGAATTGGTGAAAAACTGTTTTTT	CASTMVGIGEKLFF
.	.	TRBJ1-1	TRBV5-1	TGCGCCAGCAGCCAGAGGGGGATAGGTGAAGCTTTCTTT	CASSQRGIGEAFF
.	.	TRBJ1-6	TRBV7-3	TGTGCCAGCAGCTTAAACGGGTTAGGCTCACCCCTCCACTTT	CASSLNGLGSPLHF
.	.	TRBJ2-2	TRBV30	TGTGCCTGGAGTGCGGACCGATACACCGGGGAGCTGTTTTTT	CAWSADRYTGELFF
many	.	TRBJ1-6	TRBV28	TGTGCCAGCAGTTCAGGGTCCTCACCCCTCCACTTT	CASSSGSSPLHF
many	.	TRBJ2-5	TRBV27	TGTGCCAGCAGTTTAATAAGGGGGAAACAAGAGACCCAGTACTTC	CASSLIRGKQETQYF
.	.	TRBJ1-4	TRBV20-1	TGCAGTGCTATTGCGGTTGAAAAACTGTTTTTT	CSAIAVEKLFF
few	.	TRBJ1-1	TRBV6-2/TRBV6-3	TGTGCCAGCAGTCCAGGGCGCGACAGTGAAGCTTTCTTT	CASSPGRDSEAFF
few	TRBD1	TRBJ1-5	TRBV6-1	TGTGCCAGCAGTGATGTTTGGACAGGGGTGGGAAATCAGCCCCAGCATTTT	CASSDVWTGVGNQPQHF
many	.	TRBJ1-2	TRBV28	TGTGCCAGCAGCCCAGGGGATTATGGCTACACCTTC	CASSPGDYGYTF
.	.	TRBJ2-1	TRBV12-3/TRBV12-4	TGTGCCAGCAGTTTAGCGGCGGGACTTTACAATGAGCAGTTCTTC	CASSLAAGLYNEQFF
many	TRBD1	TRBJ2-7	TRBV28	TGTGCCAGCATTGGAACAGGGGGCCCCTACGAGCAGTACTTC	CASIGTGGPYEQYF
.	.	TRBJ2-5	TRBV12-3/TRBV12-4	TGTGCCAGCAGCCGGTGGAGAGTGGAGACCCAGTACTTC	CASSRWRVETQYF
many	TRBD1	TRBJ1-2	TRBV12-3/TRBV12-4	TGTGCCAGCAGTCAACCGGGACAGGACACCTATGGCTACACCTTC	CASSQPGQDTYGYTF
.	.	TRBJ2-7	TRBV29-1	TGCAGCGTTGCGCACAACTACGAGCAGTACTTC	CSVAHNYEQYF
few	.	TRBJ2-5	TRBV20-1	TGCAGTGCGTACAGGGTTCTAGGGGAGACCCAGTACTTC	CSAYRVLGETQYF
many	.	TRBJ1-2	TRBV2	TGTGCCAGCAGTGAAAGGGTCTACACCTTC	CASSERVYTF
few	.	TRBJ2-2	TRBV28	TGTGCCAGCAGTTTATTGGGGGCCGGGGAGCTGTTTTTT	CASSLLGAGELFF
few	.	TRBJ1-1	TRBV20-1	TGCAGTGCTAGACAACCCACAGAGGCCCTGAACACTGAAGCTTTCTTT	CSARQPTEALNTEAFF
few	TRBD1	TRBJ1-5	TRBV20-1	TGCAGTGCTAGAGAGGACAGGTTCGGGCAGCCCCAGCATTTT	CSAREDRFGQPQHF
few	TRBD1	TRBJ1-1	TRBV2	TGTGCCAGCGTCAACACGGGACAGTATAACACTGAAGCTTTCTTT	CASVNTGQYNTEAFF
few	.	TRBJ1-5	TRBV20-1	TGCAGTGCCCAAGGCCTCAGCAATCAGCCCCAGCATTTT	CSAQGLSNQPQHF
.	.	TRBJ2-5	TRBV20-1	TGCAGTGCCGCCCGGGTGGGCCAAGAGACCCAGTACTTC	CSAARVGQETQYF
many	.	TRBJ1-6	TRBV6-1	TGTGCCAGCAGTGAACGCGGGAACAGTCGTAATTCACCCCTCCACTTT	CASSERGNSRNSPLHF
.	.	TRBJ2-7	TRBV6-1	TGTGCCAGCAGTCGCTTCGCGGGCGGCGAGCAGTACTTC	CASSRFAGGEQYF
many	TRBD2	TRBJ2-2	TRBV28	TGTGCCAGCAGTATAACGACTAGCGGGTTCACCGGGGAGCTGTTTTTT	CASSITTSGFTGELFF
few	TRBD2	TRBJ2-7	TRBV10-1	TGCGCCAGCAGTCCTATAGCGGGAGGGCCCCTGCAGTACTTC	CASSPIAGGPLQYF
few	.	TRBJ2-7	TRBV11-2	TGTGCCAGCAGCTTCGCTGTGGCTAGCGACAACTCCTACGAGCAGTACTTC	CASSFAVASDNSYEQYF
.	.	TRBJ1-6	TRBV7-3	TGTGCCAGCAGCTTAAATCGGGACAATTCACCCCTCCACTTT	CASSLNRDNSPLHF
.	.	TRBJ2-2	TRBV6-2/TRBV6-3	TGTGCCAGCAGTTACCTGGACGGAAACACCGGGGAGCTGTTTTTT	CASSYLDGNTGELFF
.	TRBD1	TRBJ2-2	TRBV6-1	TGTGCCAGCAAGAAGACAGGGGCATCGAACACCGGGGAGCTGTTTTTT	CASKKTGASNTGELFF
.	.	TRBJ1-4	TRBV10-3	TGTGCCATCAGTGACCAGAGTGAAAAACTGTTTTTT	CAISDQSEKLFF
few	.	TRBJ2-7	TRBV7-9	TGTGCCAGCAGTTCACTAGAGGGGTACGAGCAGTACTTC	CASSSLEGYEQYF
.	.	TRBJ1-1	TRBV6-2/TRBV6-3	TGTGCCAGCACCGGCCAGTGGAACACTGAAGCTTTCTTT	CASTGQWNTEAFF
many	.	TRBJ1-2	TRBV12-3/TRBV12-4	TGTGCCAGCAGGATGACAGTCTATGGCTACACCTTC	CASRMTVYGYTF
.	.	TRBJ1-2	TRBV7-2	TGTGCCAGCAGCGTAGTCCGGGGGTCGGACTATGGCTACACCTTC	CASSVVRGSDYGYTF
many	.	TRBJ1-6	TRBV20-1	TGCAGTGCTAGGAGGGACAAAAGGGATAATTCACCCCTCCACTTT	CSARRDKRDNSPLHF
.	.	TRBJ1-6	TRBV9	TGTGCCAGCAGCCCACCCGGGACTAAGTCACCCCTCCACTTT	CASSPPGTKSPLHF